This note documents a single T cell receptor (beta chain) sequence. It was with a sample-barcoded 5' primer and a J-beta primer mix that a second PCR of roughly 7 to 11 cycles was run. Researchers report that each sample yielded at least 2.5 million CDR3-containing paired-end reads. TCRdb fed the 5' RACE reads into MiXCR, producing one record per CDR3 protein. The table lists 1.5 million to 2 million distinct CDR3 sequences, roughly 30% of them singletons. This sample was included in a study of blood T cells in healthy people across ages. Input material: blood. The sequence derives from a woman aged 25-40 years in good health.

The chain's CDR3 is CASSLAGNTYNEQFF. In DNA form, the CDR3 reads TGTGCCAGCAGTTTAGCGGGGAACACCTACAATGAGCAGTTCTTC. This chain links TRBV6-2 or TRBV6-3 with TRBJ2-1, with 8 bases matching TRBD2. This CDR3 has 15 residues. CDR1 is MNHEY, CDR2 SVGEGT, per germline. V dropped 4 bases and J dropped 2; count of bases not matched to a gene: 4.